Detailed here is one TCR beta chain. The antigen it binds to is not known. Base qualities were left out, and no much larger clone turns up one base away. Spanning cysteine to phenylalanine, the CDR3 consists of 15 amino acids. The kept DNA is CDR3 alone, 45 bases in frame from the first base. This sample was included in a study of blood T cell repertoires in COVID-19 (dated by TCRdb to about 2020). Background for the entire study: Samples from collaborators originated in the United States, Italy and Spain and spanned both the acute and convalescent phases of COVID-19. The prospective study material was composed of cDNA or gDNA derived from T cells, B-cell-depleted T cells, or PBMCs. The dataset comprised deeply sampled blood TCRbeta repertoires from subjects exposed to, actively infected with, or recovered from COVID-19. The repertoires were made available in a free public database intended to serve as a resource for research on the immune response to SARS-CoV-2. Samples were obtained from the ongoing ImmuneRACE study (first 160 participants) and from 1,200 or so subjects provided by 6 global collaborators. A de-identified subject ID, COVID-19 status, age in years and sex were almost always included in the sample metadata. Where HLA class I and class II types were available, the types were taken from metadata supplied by the sample provider, not from assay-based typing.

General findings and caveats noted by the study authors: Clinical and demographic metadata were provided uncurated, with the amount varying by source and participant.

TCRbeta CDR3 regions were amplified from genomic DNA by means of the immunoSEQ Assay, a bias-controlled multiplex PCR. On the study's bioinformatics: The number of nucleated cells in each sample was estimated from the amplification of reference gene primers within the assay. To quantify the absolute abundance of each unique TCRbeta CDR3 rearrangement, sequence reads were collapsed and filtered. For each sample, productive Simpson clonality was calculated as the square root of Simpson's diversity index across productive rearrangements. TCRdb provides this immuneACCESS table in a form limited to in-frame rearrangements. Some clones are lacking; in checked studies, under half of them reflect an unresolved V gene, and why the rest are absent is not known. V and J calls and clone size are given by that table; D and trimming were obtained from the DNA. This sample gives around 260,000 clones in total; 89% of them show up just once. The top ten constitute roughly 0.96% of the sample.

A second Seattle source provided samples from volunteer blood donors who had recovered from COVID-19. Collaborating institutions collected whole blood in K2EDTA tubes following their own protocols. Collaborator samples were shipped for TCRbeta analysis as frozen whole blood, isolated PBMCs, or DNA extracted from either sample type. This receptor was identified in a woman between 40 and 55 years old who had recovered from COVID-19. The source material was peripheral blood. The V gene is TRBV12-2 and the J gene is TRBJ2-7; the listed D gene, TRBD2, was not tested against the DNA. TRBV12-2 is tagged as a pseudogene. CDR3 reads: CASRWGKEGRYEQYF. The DNA sequence reads TGTGCAAGTCGCTGGGGGAAGGAGGGGCGCTACGAGCAGTACTTC.